The next 23 T cell receptor beta chains were all read from a single sample in a study of cytomegalovirus exposure and HLA in healthy donors. Researchers ran the PCR with 60 Vbeta and 13 Jbeta primers. TCRdb's table, derived via immunoSEQ multiplex PCR, lists solely in-frame clones and lacks some. Its clone listing holds 65,000 to 80,000 clones. Material: PBMCs. The receptors shown here come from a female donor in good health and CMV-seropositive.

The J gene is TRBJ2-5, the V gene TRBV5-4, with D uncertain. The CDR3 spans 15 residues. Trimming removed 2 bases from V and 2 bases from J, with 13 bases in between. The V gene's germline CDR1 is SGHNT and CDR2 YYREEE (reference sequence). CDR3 region: CASSLDNREQETQYF. CDR3 coding DNA: TGTGCCAGCAGCTTAGATAACAGAGAACAAGAGACCCAGTACTTC.

The rearrangement links TRBV4-1 to TRBJ2-7, with a possible D match to TRBD2 (5 bases). V lost 1 base and J 6 bases, leaving 13 bases between the germline ends. This CDR3 spans 14 amino acids. Germline V gives CDR1 MGHRA, CDR2 YSYEKL. In DNA, the CDR3 is TGCGCCAGCAGCCAAGGGTCGCTAGCCCTCGAGCAGTACTTC. Translated, it gives CASSQGSLALEQYF.

V gene TRBV2 combines with J gene TRBJ2-4, with D tentatively TRBD1 (5 bases). In germline, CDR1 is SNHLY, CDR2 FYNNEI. Trimming left V 6 bases short and J 0 bases short, with 15 bases between. The CDR3 totals 16 residues. The CDR3 DNA is TGTGCCAGCAGGGGGCTGGAAGGGGAAGCCAAAAACATTCAGTACTTC. Amino acid sequence: CASRGLEGEAKNIQYF.

The chain combines TRBV5-1 with TRBJ1-1; 9 bases line up with TRBD1. Trimming cost V 3 bases and J 4 bases; bases outside gene matches: 10. CDR1 SGHRS and CDR2 YFSETQ come from the germline V gene. This CDR3 contains 16 residues. The CDR3 DNA reads as TGCGCCAGCAGCTCGGGACAGGGATTGGGGTTCACTGAAGCTTTCTTT. Residues: CASSSGQGLGFTEAFF. Full variable domain (rest looked up from reference TRBV5-1 and TRBJ1-1): KAGVTQTPRYLIKTRGQQVTLSCSPISGHRSVSWYQQTPGQGLQFLFEYFSETQRNKGNFPGRFSGRQFSNSRSEMNVSTLELGDSALYLCASSSGQGLGFTEAFFGQGTRLTVV.

The chain combines TRBV5-6 with TRBJ1-2; 9 nucleotides line up with TRBD1. The CDR3 totals 16 residues. Germline-derived CDR1 and CDR2 are SGHDT and YYEEEE. V trimming: 4 bases; J trimming: 5 bases; junction bases outside the gene matches: 12. CDR3 nucleotides: TGTGCCAGCAGCCGGAGCGGGACAGGGTCTCGGTATGGCTACACCTTC. It yields the protein CASSRSGTGSRYGYTF.

The chain joins TRBV29-1 to TRBJ1-2; TRBD1 matches 10 bases. V lost 6 bases and J lost 4; bases outside the gene matches: 8. CDR1 SQVTM and CDR2 ANQGSEA come from the germline V gene. This CDR3 region has 14 residues. The chain's CDR3 is CSVETGGAGYGYTF. CDR3 bases: TGCAGCGTCGAGACAGGGGGCGCCGGCTATGGCTACACCTTC.

This rearrangement joins TRBV29-1 to TRBJ1-1; D not resolved. Trimming cost V 7 bases and J 5 bases, with 8 bases left between them. This CDR3 has 10 residues. Germline V CDR1 and CDR2: SQVTM, ANQGSEA. In DNA form, the CDR3 reads TGCAGCGGTCAGGTTACTGAAGCTTTCTTT. Protein: CSGQVTEAFF.

The genes are TRBV6-1 and TRBJ1-5; 9 nucleotides align to TRBD1. The trim removed 5 bases at V and 0 bases at J, leaving 8 bases unmatched. In germline, CDR1 is MNHNS, CDR2 SASEGT. The CDR3 runs 17 residues. The CDR3 region has the DNA TGTGCCAGCAGTAAAGGCGGGACAGGGTATAGCAATCAGCCCCAGCATTTT. Translation: CASSKGGTGYSNQPQHF.

The chain's CDR3 is CASRRVREAFF. The CDR3 DNA reads TGTGCCAGTAGGAGGGTAAGAGAAGCTTTCTTT. The genes are TRBV19 and TRBJ1-1; D gene unclear. V gave up 6 bases and J gave up 8 bases, with 10 bases separating them. This CDR3 comprises 11 residues. The V gene's germline CDR1 is LNHDA and CDR2 SQIVND (reference sequence).

The chain is built from TRBV10-3 and TRBJ2-5, with 7 bases matching TRBD1. Germline V gene sequence: CDR1 ENHRY, CDR2 SYGVKD. The V and J ends lost 4 bases and 5 bases, in that order; junction bases with no gene match: 7. The CDR3 has 14 amino acids. CDR3 residues: CAISGDSHVETQYF. In nucleotides, the CDR3 is TGTGCCATCAGTGGGGACAGTCATGTTGAGACCCAGTACTTC.

The chain couples TRBV5-1 to TRBJ1-1; TRBD1 matches at 9 bases. The CDR3 contains 17 residues. Trimming took 4 bases from V and 0 from J; bases not matched to a gene: 10. Per germline, CDR1 SGHRS and CDR2 YFSETQ. The CDR3 region is CASSVPGTGLMNTEAFF. The DNA for the CDR3 is TGCGCCAGCAGCGTCCCCGGGACAGGGCTTATGAACACTGAAGCTTTCTTT.

The genes are TRBV19 and TRBJ2-1, with 8 bases that match TRBD1. Germline lookup yields CDR1 LNHDA and CDR2 SQIVND (reference sequence). This CDR3 region has 15 residues. J was trimmed by 3 bases and V by 9 bases; bases with no gene match: 10. The CDR3 is CASPGGQGLYNEQFF. CDR3 bases: TGTGCCAGCCCCGGCGGACAGGGTCTCTACAATGAGCAGTTCTTC.

The chain combines TRBV9 with TRBJ1-2; D is perhaps TRBD1 (6 bases). CDR3 length equals 14 residues. Germline V gene data show CDR1 as SGDLS and CDR2 as YYNGEE. Trimming stripped 5 bases from V and 8 bases from J, with 19 bases between. Here the CDR3 DNA reads TGTGCCAGCAGTCCGTCAGGGGATAATCGGGGCTACACCTTC. Encoded protein: CASSPSGDNRGYTF.

This chain uses TRBV18 with TRBJ1-5; D perhaps matches TRBD1 (5 bases). Per the germline V gene, CDR1 is KGHSH and CDR2 is LQKENI. V was cut by 6 bases and J by 4 bases, with 10 bases left in between. This CDR3 has 13 residues. The CDR3 region has the DNA TGTGCCAGCTCTGGTGGGGGGAATCAGCCCCAGCATTTT. Translated, it gives CASSGGGNQPQHF.

V gene TRBV7-9 combines with J gene TRBJ1-5; D may be TRBD1 (5 bases). The length of the CDR3 is 13 residues. Germline CDR1 is SEHNR and CDR2 is FQNEAQ (reference sequence). The V end was cut by 5 bases, the J end by 6 bases, with 11 bases between. CDR3 in amino acids: CASSQGGVQPQHF. DNA for the CDR3: TGTGCCAGCAGCCAGGGCGGGGTTCAGCCCCAGCATTTT. The full variable domain, with the rest looked up from reference TRBV7-9 and TRBJ1-5, is DTGVSQNPRHKITKRGQNVTFRCDPISEHNRLYWYRQTLGQGPEFLTYFQNEAQLEKSRLLSDRFSAERPKGSFSTLEIQRTEQGDSAMYLCASSQGGVQPQHFGDGTRLSIL.

The V call is TRBV4-1, the J call TRBJ2-3, with 13 positions matching TRBD2. The CDR3 extends over 17 amino acids. The trim removed 3 bases at V and 4 bases at J, leaving 7 bases unmatched. Germline V gene data show CDR1 as MGHRA and CDR2 as YSYEKL. The CDR3 DNA is TGCGCCAGCAGCCACGGGAAACTAGCGGGGGGGGCAGATACGCAGTATTTT. Its translation: CASSHGKLAGGADTQYF.

This chain uses TRBV10-3 with TRBJ1-4; the D is unclear. The CDR3 is made up of 13 amino acids. The germline gives CDR1 ENHRY, CDR2 SYGVKD. Deletions cut 4 bases from V and 8 bases from J, with 11 bases between. CDR3 DNA sequence: TGTGCCATCAGTGGCCCAGCGGGGGAAAAACTGTTTTTT. It translates to CAISGPAGEKLFF.

J is TRBJ2-3 and V is TRBV19, with 9 bases lining up with TRBD1. There are 16 residues in the CDR3. Losses at the gene ends were 5 bases for V and 1 base for J; bases not matched to a gene: 7. In germline, CDR1 is LNHDA, CDR2 SQIVND (reference sequence). The CDR3 is CASSSHRDRGTDTQYF. The DNA for the CDR3 is TGTGCCAGTAGTTCCCACCGGGACAGGGGCACAGATACGCAGTATTTT.

J is TRBJ2-2 and V is TRBV30; D possibly corresponds to TRBD2 (5 bases). The germline V and J ends were trimmed by 4 bases and 4 bases, with 13 bases remaining between them. The CDR3 length is 14 residues. Per the germline V gene, CDR1 is GTSNPN and CDR2 is SVGIG (reference sequence). Written as DNA, the CDR3 is TGTGCCTGGACACGCGGGTCGGGCACCGGGGAGCTGTTTTTT. It translates to CAWTRGSGTGELFF.

The chain couples TRBV28 to TRBJ2-7; 9 positions match TRBD2. The germline V gene encodes CDR1 MDHEN and CDR2 SYDVKM. There are 17 residues in the CDR3. Unmatched junction bases numbered 11, after V lost 5 bases and J lost 0 bases. CDR3 protein: CASSGRGSGRFSYEQYF. The CDR3 DNA reads TGTGCCAGCAGTGGCCGGGGTAGCGGGAGATTCTCCTACGAGCAGTACTTC.

The V call is TRBV7-9, the J call TRBJ2-7; TRBD1 matches at 7 bases. V was clipped by 1 base and J by 5 bases; unmatched bases: 8. The CDR3 sequence is 15 residues long. Germline V gene data show CDR1 as SEHNR and CDR2 as FQNEAQ (reference sequence). The CDR3 bases are TGTGCCAGCAGCTTAGGACAGGGAGAAAGCAACGAGCAGTACTTC. This encodes CASSLGQGESNEQYF.

The CDR3 DNA reads as TGTGCCAGCCGGGGAGCGGGAGAACCGGAGACCCAGTACTTC. Translating gives CASRGAGEPETQYF. The rearrangement joins TRBV7-9 to TRBJ2-5, with 8 nucleotides matching TRBD2. The CDR3 totals 14 residues. CDR1 is SEHNR, CDR2 FQNEAQ, per germline (reference sequence). The V and J ends lost 8 bases and 5 bases, in that order; junction bases with no gene match: 10.

The rearrangement joins TRBV21-1 to TRBJ1-1; TRBD1 reflects the table's D call only, with no check against the DNA. TRBV21-1 is noted as a pseudogene. There are 16 residues in the CDR3. CDR3 sequence (DNA): TGTGCCAGCAGCAAAGTGGTCCCAGGTCGGAACACTGAAGCTTTCTTT. Amino acids: CASSKVVPGRNTEAFF.